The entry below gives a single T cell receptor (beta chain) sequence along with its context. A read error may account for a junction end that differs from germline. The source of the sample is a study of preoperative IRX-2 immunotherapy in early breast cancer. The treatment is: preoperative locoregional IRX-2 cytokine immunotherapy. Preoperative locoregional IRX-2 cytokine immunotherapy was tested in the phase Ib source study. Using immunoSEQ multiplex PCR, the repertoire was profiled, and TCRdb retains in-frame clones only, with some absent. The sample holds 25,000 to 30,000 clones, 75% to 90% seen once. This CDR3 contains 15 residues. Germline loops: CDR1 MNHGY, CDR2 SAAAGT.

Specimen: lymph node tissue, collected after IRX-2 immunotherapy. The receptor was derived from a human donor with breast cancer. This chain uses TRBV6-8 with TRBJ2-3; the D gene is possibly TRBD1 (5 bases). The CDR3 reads CASSDSTASTDTQYF. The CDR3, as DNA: TGTGCCAGCAGTGACTCGACAGCCAGCACAGATACGCAGTATTTT.